These 2 T cell receptor beta chains share one sample of origin, sequenced in a study (dated by TCRdb to the mid-2010s). Library method: 5' RACE. The instrument was an Illumina MiSeq. TCRdb cleaned the public reads at Q25 with fastp, built clones with MiXCR and kept in-frame beta chains. Under each unique CDR3 protein, matching rows form one entry showing the most common genes and DNA. This sample holds just under 65,000 distinct CDR3 sequences; approximately 22% were observed only once. The leading ten clones occupy about 3% of the sample. The source material was memory CD4+ T cells sorted from a lymph node. Explained via the paper, the cell subset or site label denotes: memory CD4+ T cells, CD4+CD45RO+CD25-. These receptors were obtained from a female donor with breast cancer.

To note about this clonotype: The junction differs from germline at one of its ends, possibly a read error. This sequence joins TRBV29-1 and TRBJ2-3, with 13 positions matching TRBD2. Germline CDR1 reads SQVTM; CDR2 reads ANQGSEA. The CDR3 runs to 15 residues. For the CDR3, the DNA is TGCAGCGCCCGATGGACTAGCGGGAGAACAGGTACGCAGTATTTT. Encoded protein: CSARWTSGRTGTQYF.

The V gene is TRBV5-1, the J gene TRBJ2-7; the match to TRBD2 covers 10 bases. Germline trimming cut 0 bases from V and 6 bases from J; bases unmatched to any gene: 9. The CDR3 has 16 amino acids. Germline V lookup: CDR1 SGHRS, CDR2 YFSETQ. CDR3 nucleotides: TGCGCCAGCAGCTTGGGGGGAGTAGCGGGAGGTCGCGAGCAGTACTTC. It codes for CASSLGGVAGGREQYF.